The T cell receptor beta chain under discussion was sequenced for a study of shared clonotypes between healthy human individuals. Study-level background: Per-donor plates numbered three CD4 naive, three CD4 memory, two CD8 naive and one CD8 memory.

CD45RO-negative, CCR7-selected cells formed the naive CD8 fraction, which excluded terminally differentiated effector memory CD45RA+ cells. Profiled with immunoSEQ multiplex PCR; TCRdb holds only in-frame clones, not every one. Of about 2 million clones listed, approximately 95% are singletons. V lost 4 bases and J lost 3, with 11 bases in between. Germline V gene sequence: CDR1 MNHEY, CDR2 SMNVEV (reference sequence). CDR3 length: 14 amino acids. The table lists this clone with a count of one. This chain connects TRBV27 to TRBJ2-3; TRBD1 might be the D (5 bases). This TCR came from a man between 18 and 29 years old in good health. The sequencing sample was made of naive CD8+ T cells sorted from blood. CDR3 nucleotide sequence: TGTGCCAGCAGTTGGGGCAGGGATACAGATACGCAGTATTTT. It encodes CASSWGRDTDTQYF.